This record covers a single T cell receptor beta chain. Its antigen is undetermined. 13 Jbeta primers and 60 Vbeta primers were used for the PCR. Assay: immunoSEQ multiplex PCR; the TCRdb copy retains only in-frame clones and omits some. The top ten hold about 5% of the sample, which has 140,000 to 150,000 clones, around 80% seen once. These data belong to a study of cytomegalovirus exposure and HLA in healthy donors. The wider study: Among about 200 million T cells, an earlier analysis found 95 million to 140 million unique TCR beta sequences.

Healthy bone marrow donors made up the donor group. The CDR3 length is 14 residues. V was trimmed by 7 bases and J by 4 bases, leaving 15 bases between them. Germline CDR1 and CDR2: SEHNR and FQNEAQ (reference sequence). General study findings and limits: TCR beta V segments were, for the most part, productive about 87% or about 30% of the time in an earlier analysis.

Material for sequencing was PBMCs. The origin of this receptor is a man aged 40-50 years in good health and CMV-seronegative. This sequence joins TRBV7-9 and TRBJ2-3; D is undetermined. The CDR3 nucleotides read TGTGCCAGCAATCCCTATGCGGAGCCAGATACGCAGTATTTT. It encodes CASNPYAEPDTQYF.